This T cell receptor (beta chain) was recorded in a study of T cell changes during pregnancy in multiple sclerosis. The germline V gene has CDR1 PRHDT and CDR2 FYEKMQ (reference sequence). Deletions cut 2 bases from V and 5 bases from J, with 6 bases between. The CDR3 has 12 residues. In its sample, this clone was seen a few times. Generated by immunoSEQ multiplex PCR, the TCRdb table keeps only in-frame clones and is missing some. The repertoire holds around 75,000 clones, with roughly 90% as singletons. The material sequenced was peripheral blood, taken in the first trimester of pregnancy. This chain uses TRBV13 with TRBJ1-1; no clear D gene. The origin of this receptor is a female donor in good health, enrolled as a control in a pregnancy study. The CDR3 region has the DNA TGTGCCAGCAGCTTACTTCAGACTGAAGCTTTCTTT. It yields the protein CASSLLQTEAFF.